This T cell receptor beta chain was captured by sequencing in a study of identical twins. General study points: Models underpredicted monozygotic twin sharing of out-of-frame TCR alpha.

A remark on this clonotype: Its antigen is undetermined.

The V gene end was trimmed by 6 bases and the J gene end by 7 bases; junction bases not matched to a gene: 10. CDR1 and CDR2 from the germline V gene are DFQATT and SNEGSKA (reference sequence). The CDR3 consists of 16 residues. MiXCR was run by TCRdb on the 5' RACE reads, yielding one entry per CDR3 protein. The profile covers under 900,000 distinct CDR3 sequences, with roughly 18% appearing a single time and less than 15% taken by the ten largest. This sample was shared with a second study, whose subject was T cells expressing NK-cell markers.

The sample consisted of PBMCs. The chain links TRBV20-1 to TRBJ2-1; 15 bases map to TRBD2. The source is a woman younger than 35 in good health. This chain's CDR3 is CSAPGLAGGPWNEQFF. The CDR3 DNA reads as TGCAGTGCACCCGGACTAGCGGGAGGGCCATGGAATGAGCAGTTCTTC.